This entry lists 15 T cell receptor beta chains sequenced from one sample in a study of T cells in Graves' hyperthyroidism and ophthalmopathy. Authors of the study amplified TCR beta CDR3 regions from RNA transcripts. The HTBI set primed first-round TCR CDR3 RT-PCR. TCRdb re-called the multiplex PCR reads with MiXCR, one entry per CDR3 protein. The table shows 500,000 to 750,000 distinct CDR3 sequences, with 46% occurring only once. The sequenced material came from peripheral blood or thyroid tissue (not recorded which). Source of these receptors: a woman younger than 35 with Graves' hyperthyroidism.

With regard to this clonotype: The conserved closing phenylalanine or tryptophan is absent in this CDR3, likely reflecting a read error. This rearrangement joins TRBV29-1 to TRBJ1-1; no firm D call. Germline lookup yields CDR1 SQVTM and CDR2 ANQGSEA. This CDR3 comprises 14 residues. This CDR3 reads CAWSPRREGTEAFL. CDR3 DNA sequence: TGTGCCTGGAGTCCCCGTAGGGAGGGCACTGAAGCTTTCCTT.

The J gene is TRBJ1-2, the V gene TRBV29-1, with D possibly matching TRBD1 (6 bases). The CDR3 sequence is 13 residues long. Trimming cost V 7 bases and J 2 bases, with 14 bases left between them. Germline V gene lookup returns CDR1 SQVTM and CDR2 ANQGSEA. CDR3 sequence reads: CSARQEANYGYTF. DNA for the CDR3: TGCAGCGCTAGACAGGAGGCAAACTATGGCTACACCTTC.

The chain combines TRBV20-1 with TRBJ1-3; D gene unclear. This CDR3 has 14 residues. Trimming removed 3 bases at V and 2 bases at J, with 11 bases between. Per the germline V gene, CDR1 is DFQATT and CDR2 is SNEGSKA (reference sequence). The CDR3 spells CSARNRGAGNTIYF. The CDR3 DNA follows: TGCAGTGCTAGGAATCGGGGAGCTGGAAACACCATATATTTT.

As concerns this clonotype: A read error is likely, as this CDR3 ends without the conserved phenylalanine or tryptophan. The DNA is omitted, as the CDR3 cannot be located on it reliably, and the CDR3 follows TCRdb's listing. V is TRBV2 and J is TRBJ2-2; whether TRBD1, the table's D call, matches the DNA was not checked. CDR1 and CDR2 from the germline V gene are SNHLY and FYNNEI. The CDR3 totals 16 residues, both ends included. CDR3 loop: CASSGQPLFNTGELYV.

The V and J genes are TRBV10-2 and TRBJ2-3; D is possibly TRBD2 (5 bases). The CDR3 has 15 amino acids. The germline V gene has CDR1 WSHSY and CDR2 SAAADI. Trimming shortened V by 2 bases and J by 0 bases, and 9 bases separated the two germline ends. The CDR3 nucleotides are TGCGCCAGCAGTGAGGACTACTCTAGCACAGATACGCAGTATTTT. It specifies CASSEDYSSTDTQYF.

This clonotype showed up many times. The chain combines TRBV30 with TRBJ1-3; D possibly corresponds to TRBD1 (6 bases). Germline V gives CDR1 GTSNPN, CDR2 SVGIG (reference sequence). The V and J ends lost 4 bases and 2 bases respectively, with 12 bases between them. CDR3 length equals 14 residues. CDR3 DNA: TGTGCCTGGAATGGGGGCTCAACTGGAAACACCATATATTTT. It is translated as CAWNGGSTGNTIYF.

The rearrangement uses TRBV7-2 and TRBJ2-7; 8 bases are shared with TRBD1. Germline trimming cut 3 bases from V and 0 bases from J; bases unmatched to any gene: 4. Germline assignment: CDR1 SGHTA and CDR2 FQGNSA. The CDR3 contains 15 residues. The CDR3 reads CASSLGDRYSYEQYF. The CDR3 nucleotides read TGTGCCAGCAGCTTGGGGGACAGGTACTCCTACGAGCAGTACTTC. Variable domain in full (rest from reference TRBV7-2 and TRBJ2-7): GAGVSQSPSNKVTEKGKDVELRCDPISGHTALYWYRQSLGQGLEFLIYFQGNSAPDKSGLPSDRFSAERTGGSVSTLTIQRTQQEDSAVYLCASSLGDRYSYEQYFGPGTRLTVT.

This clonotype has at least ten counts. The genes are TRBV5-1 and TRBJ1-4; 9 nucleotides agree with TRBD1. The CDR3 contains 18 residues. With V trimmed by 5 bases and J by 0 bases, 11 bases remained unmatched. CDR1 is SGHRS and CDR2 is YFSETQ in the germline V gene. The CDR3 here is CASSPTGQGSTTNEKLFF. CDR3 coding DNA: TGCGCCAGCAGTCCTACGGGACAGGGATCAACAACTAATGAAAAACTGTTTTTT.

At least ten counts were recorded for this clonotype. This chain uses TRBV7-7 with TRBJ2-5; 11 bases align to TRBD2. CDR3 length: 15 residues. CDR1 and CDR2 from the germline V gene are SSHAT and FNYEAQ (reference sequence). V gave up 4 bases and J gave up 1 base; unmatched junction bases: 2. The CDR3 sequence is CASSSSGRLQETQYF. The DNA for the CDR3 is TGTGCCAGCAGCTCTAGCGGGAGGCTCCAAGAGACCCAGTACTTC.

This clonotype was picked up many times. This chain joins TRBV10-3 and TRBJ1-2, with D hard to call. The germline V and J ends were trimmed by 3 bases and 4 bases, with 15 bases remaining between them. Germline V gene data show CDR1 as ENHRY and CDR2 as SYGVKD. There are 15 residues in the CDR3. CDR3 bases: TGTGCCATCAGTGATGGAAGGGCACGGAGCTATGGCTACACCTTC. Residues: CAISDGRARSYGYTF.

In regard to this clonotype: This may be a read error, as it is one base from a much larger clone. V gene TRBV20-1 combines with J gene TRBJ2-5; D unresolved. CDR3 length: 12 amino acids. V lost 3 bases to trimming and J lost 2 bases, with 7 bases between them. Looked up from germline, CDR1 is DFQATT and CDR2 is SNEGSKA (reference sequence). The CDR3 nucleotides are TGCAGTGCTAGCGCGATACAAGAGACCCAGTACTTC. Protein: CSASAIQETQYF.

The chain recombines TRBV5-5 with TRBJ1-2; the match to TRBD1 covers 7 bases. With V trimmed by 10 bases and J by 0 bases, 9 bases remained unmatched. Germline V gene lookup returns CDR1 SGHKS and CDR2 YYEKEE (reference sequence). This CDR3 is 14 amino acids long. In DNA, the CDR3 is TGTGCCTGCAATCCGGGACAGACTAACTATGGCTACACCTTC. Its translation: CACNPGQTNYGYTF.

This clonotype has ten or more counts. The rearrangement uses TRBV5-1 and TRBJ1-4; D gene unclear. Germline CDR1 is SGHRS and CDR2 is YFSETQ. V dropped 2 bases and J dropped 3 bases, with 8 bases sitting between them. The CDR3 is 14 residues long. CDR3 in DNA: TGCGCCAGCAGCTTAGGAATAGCTAATGAAAAACTGTTTTTT. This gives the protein CASSLGIANEKLFF. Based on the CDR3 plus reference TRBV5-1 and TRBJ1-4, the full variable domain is KAGVTQTPRYLIKTRGQQVTLSCSPISGHRSVSWYQQTPGQGLQFLFEYFSETQRNKGNFPGRFSGRQFSNSRSEMNVSTLELGDSALYLCASSLGIANEKLFFGSGTQLSVL.

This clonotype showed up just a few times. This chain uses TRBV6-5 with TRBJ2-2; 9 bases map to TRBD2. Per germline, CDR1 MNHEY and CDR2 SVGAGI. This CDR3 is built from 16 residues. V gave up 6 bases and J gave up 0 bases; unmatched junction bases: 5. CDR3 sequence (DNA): TGTGCCAGCAGCGAACTAGCGGGTTCGAACACCGGGGAGCTGTTTTTT. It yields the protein CASSELAGSNTGELFF.

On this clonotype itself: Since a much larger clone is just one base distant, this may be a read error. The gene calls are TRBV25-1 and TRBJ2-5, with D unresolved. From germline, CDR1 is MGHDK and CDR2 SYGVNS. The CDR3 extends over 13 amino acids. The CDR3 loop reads CATLHGYREAQYF. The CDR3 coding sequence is TGTGCCACCTTGCATGGGTATCGAGAGGCCCAGTACTTC.